Each of the 29 T cell receptor beta chains below was sequenced from the same sample in a study of blood T cells in healthy people across ages (dated by TCRdb to 2014 to 2015). Libraries were constructed by 5' RACE. Sequencing instrument: Illumina HiSeq 2500. A second PCR of roughly 7 to 12 cycles was performed with a sample-barcoded 5' primer and a J-beta primer mix. TCRdb ran its own pipeline on the public reads, namely fastp trimming at Q25 and MiXCR clone calling, and kept in-frame beta chains. Every CDR3 protein is listed once, alongside the most common genes and DNA of its rows. The sample table lists more than 650,000 distinct CDR3 sequences, roughly 25% of them with a count of one. The ten largest clones add up to about 3% of the sample. The sample was also reused in another study, on T cells of mothers and their children.

The sequenced sample consisted of blood. Receptors were obtained from a boy between 10 and 17 years old in good health.

This clonotype was picked up a small number of times. The rearrangement links TRBV29-1 to TRBJ2-7, with 9 bases identical to TRBD2. The trim removed 0 bases at V and 0 bases at J, leaving 6 bases unmatched. Germline V lookup: CDR1 SQVTM, CDR2 ANQGSEA. The CDR3 runs 16 residues. The CDR3 nucleotides read TGCAGCGTTGAAGAGCTGGAGCGGGGGGCCTCCTACGAGCAGTACTTC. This gives the protein CSVEELERGASYEQYF.

This clonotype was detected only a few times. The chain uses TRBV4-1 and TRBJ1-4; D is uncertain. V lost 0 bases and J 6 bases, leaving 8 bases between the germline ends. The CDR3 spans 14 residues. The germline CDR1 and CDR2 sequences are MGHRA and YSYEKL. Here the CDR3 DNA reads TGCGCCAGCAGCCAAGAGGCACCTGATGAAAAACTGTTTTTT. This gives the protein CASSQEAPDEKLFF.

This clonotype came up a few times. CDR3 nucleotide sequence: TGCGCCAGCAGCCCAAGTACGGCGGGGGATGGCTACACCTTC. Translating it yields CASSPSTAGDGYTF. V is TRBV5-1 and J is TRBJ1-2; D might be TRBD1 (5 bases). This CDR3 is 14 amino acids long. Trimming stripped 4 bases from V and 6 bases from J, with 16 bases between. The germline gives CDR1 SGHRS, CDR2 YFSETQ.

The chain combines TRBV29-1 with TRBJ2-1, with 8 bases that match TRBD1. This CDR3 spans 14 amino acids. Trimming removed 7 bases from V and 3 bases from J; junction bases left unmatched: 8. Germline V gives CDR1 SQVTM, CDR2 ANQGSEA. The CDR3 loop is CSAERTGFYNEQFF. CDR3 nucleotide sequence: TGCAGCGCCGAAAGGACAGGGTTCTACAATGAGCAGTTCTTC.

The chain has TRBV2 and TRBJ1-2, with D possibly TRBD1 on 5 matching bases. This CDR3 is built from 12 residues. Per the germline V gene, CDR1 is SNHLY and CDR2 is FYNNEI. V lost 3 bases to trimming and J lost 5 bases, with 7 bases between them. The CDR3, as DNA: TGTGCCAGCAGTGAGAGGGGATATGGCTACACCTTC. Amino acids: CASSERGYGYTF.

This clonotype was counted a few times. This chain connects TRBV15 to TRBJ1-5; D remains ambiguous. This CDR3 region has 15 residues. Germline-derived CDR1 and CDR2 are LNHNV and YYDKDF (reference sequence). V lost 0 bases and J lost 1, with 7 bases in between. CDR3 DNA: TGTGCCACCAGCAGAGAGGGCGCGAGCAATCAGCCCCAGCATTTT. Translation: CATSREGASNQPQHF.

The chain has TRBV7-9 and TRBJ2-1; TRBD1 matches 7 bases. Per the germline V gene, CDR1 is SEHNR and CDR2 is FQNEAQ (reference sequence). There are 15 residues in the CDR3. The junction had 6 bases not matched to a gene; V was cut back by 5 bases and J by 2 bases. Here the CDR3 DNA reads TGTGCCAGCAGCCCTAGAGGGACAGCCTACAATGAGCAGTTCTTC. Translating gives CASSPRGTAYNEQFF.

The V and J genes are TRBV5-1 and TRBJ2-7; D may be TRBD1 or TRBD2 (5 bases each). Trimming stripped 4 bases from V and 3 bases from J, with 11 bases between. Germline CDR1 is SGHRS and CDR2 is YFSETQ. This CDR3 is 13 amino acids long. CDR3 sequence: CASSTGTDYEQYF. CDR3 DNA sequence: TGCGCCAGCAGCACCGGGACGGACTACGAGCAGTACTTC.

The V gene is TRBV6-5, the J gene TRBJ2-3; the D gene is possibly TRBD2 (6 bases). V lost 0 bases and J lost 8, with 9 bases in between. From germline, CDR1 is MNHEY and CDR2 SVGAGI. This CDR3 contains 13 residues. The CDR3 DNA sequence: TGTGCCAGCAGTTACTCCGGGGGACCTACGCAGTATTTT. Translated, it gives CASSYSGGPTQYF.

This clonotype was detected only once. The V call is TRBV4-3, the J call TRBJ2-3; no definite D call. The length of the CDR3 is 13 residues. Germline CDR1 is LGHNA and CDR2 is YSLEER. V lost 7 bases to trimming and J lost 4 bases, with 12 bases between them. The CDR3 sequence: CASKALGADTQYF. In DNA, the CDR3 is TGCGCCAGCAAGGCTCTTGGGGCAGATACGCAGTATTTT.

This clonotype was seen only a few times. J is TRBJ2-7 and V is TRBV29-1; 10 nucleotides line up with TRBD2. Germline values: CDR1 SQVTM, CDR2 ANQGSEA. This CDR3 is 13 amino acids long. The J segment lost 2 bases and the V segment lost 4 bases, leaving 2 bases of the junction unmatched. CDR3 amino acids: CSVGTSGTYEQYF. CDR3 coding DNA: TGCAGCGTTGGGACTAGCGGAACCTACGAGCAGTACTTC.

The gene calls are TRBV7-9 and TRBJ2-5; a possible D gene is TRBD2 (5 bases). This CDR3 is 15 amino acids long. Germline loops: CDR1 SEHNR, CDR2 FQNEAQ (reference sequence). The V gene lost 1 base and the J gene lost 5 bases, with 14 bases spanning the gap. CDR3 amino acids: CASSLGGSSHETQYF. CDR3 coding DNA: TGTGCCAGCAGCTTAGGAGGGTCCAGCCACGAGACCCAGTACTTC.

The chain recombines TRBV12-3 or TRBV12-4 with TRBJ2-2; 8 bases fit TRBD2. The CDR3 is 14 amino acids. V gave up 2 bases and J gave up 7 bases; unmatched junction bases: 3. The CDR3 coding sequence is TGTGCCAGCAGTTTACACCGGGAGGGCGGGGAGCTGTTTTTT. Its protein is CASSLHREGGELFF.

The V and J genes are TRBV5-1 and TRBJ2-5; 8 nucleotides match TRBD2. The junction had 11 bases not matched to a gene; V was cut back by 5 bases and J by 2 bases. The CDR3 is made up of 16 amino acids. Per germline, CDR1 SGHRS and CDR2 YFSETQ. As DNA, the CDR3 is TGCGCCAGCAGAATGGATGGACTAGCCGTACAAGAGACCCAGTACTTC. Its translation: CASRMDGLAVQETQYF.

In this sample, this clonotype turned up a few times. CDR3 DNA sequence: TGCGCCAGCAGCCAAGATCCGAGACAGGGATACGGGGAGCAGTACTTC. The encoded protein is CASSQDPRQGYGEQYF. V is TRBV4-1 and J is TRBJ2-7, with TRBD1 matching over 7 bases. The germline V gene encodes CDR1 MGHRA and CDR2 YSYEKL. J gave up 7 bases and V 0 bases, and 12 bases lay outside the gene matches. This CDR3 is built from 16 residues.

V and J are TRBV5-1 and TRBJ1-2; D perhaps matches TRBD1 (5 bases). Germline CDR1 and CDR2: SGHRS and YFSETQ. The CDR3 is 13 residues long. With 5 bases removed from V and 2 bases from J, the gap between germline ends came to 10 bases. CDR3 sequence reads: CASSTRQNYGYTF. The DNA of the CDR3 is TGCGCCAGCAGTACGCGACAGAACTATGGCTACACCTTC.

This clonotype was observed a handful of times. This chain connects TRBV29-1 to TRBJ2-5; unclear D gene. Per the germline V gene, CDR1 is SQVTM and CDR2 is ANQGSEA. The CDR3 covers 11 residues. Trimming stripped 0 bases from V and 4 bases from J, with 3 bases between. This CDR3 is CSVEDPETQYF. The CDR3 nucleotides read TGCAGCGTTGAAGACCCAGAGACCCAGTACTTC.

The rearrangement uses TRBV6-1 and TRBJ2-1; maybe TRBD1 (5 bases). V was clipped by 1 base and J by 4 bases, with 11 bases between them. Germline CDR1 MNHNS, CDR2 SASEGT. The length of the CDR3 is 15 residues. The CDR3 DNA follows: TGTGCCAGCAGTGAAGAGGGGAAGGGGTACAATGAGCAGTTCTTC. Protein sequence: CASSEEGKGYNEQFF.

The chain has TRBV5-1 and TRBJ2-7; 8 bases align to TRBD1. The CDR3 has 14 residues. Trimming took 4 bases from V and 3 from J; bases not matched to a gene: 6. Germline V gives CDR1 SGHRS, CDR2 YFSETQ. The CDR3 DNA reads as TGCGCCAGCAGCGGAAACAGGGGGGTCTACGAGCAGTACTTC. Amino acid sequence: CASSGNRGVYEQYF. The full variable domain, in which reference TRBV5-1 and TRBJ2-7 provide the parts outside the CDR3, is KAGVTQTPRYLIKTRGQQVTLSCSPISGHRSVSWYQQTPGQGLQFLFEYFSETQRNKGNFPGRFSGRQFSNSRSEMNVSTLELGDSALYLCASSGNRGVYEQYFGPGTRLTVT.

The chain joins TRBV20-1 to TRBJ1-2; the D is unclear. Deletions cut 0 bases from V and 2 bases from J, with 10 bases between. The CDR3 contains 14 residues. Looked up from germline, CDR1 is DFQATT and CDR2 is SNEGSKA (reference sequence). The CDR3 loop reads CSARDNQANYGYTF. CDR3 bases: TGCAGTGCTAGAGATAACCAGGCCAACTATGGCTACACCTTC.

The chain recombines TRBV6-5 with TRBJ2-7; tentatively, D is TRBD2 (5 bases). Trimming cost V 0 bases and J 0 bases, with 12 bases left between them. This CDR3 has 16 residues. Germline V lookup: CDR1 MNHEY, CDR2 SVGAGI. The CDR3 DNA sequence: TGTGCCAGCAGTTACTCGCAGAGGGCTAGCTCCTACGAGCAGTACTTC. Translation: CASSYSQRASSYEQYF.

This clonotype came up a few times. The chain has TRBV6-4 and TRBJ2-1; unclear D gene. Germline loops: CDR1 MRHNA, CDR2 SNTAGT. V lost 2 bases, J lost 1 base, and 9 bases lay in between. This CDR3 is built from 15 residues. CDR3 sequence reads: CASSDRVGSYNEQFF. CDR3 sequence (DNA): TGTGCCAGCAGTGACAGGGTTGGGTCCTACAATGAGCAGTTCTTC.

The chain is built from TRBV9 and TRBJ2-5; either TRBD1 or TRBD2 may supply D (5 bases each). The J call may be wrong; the DNA end is better matched by TRBJ2-1. CDR1 and CDR2 (germline): SGDLS, YYNGEE. The CDR3 runs to 16 residues. In nucleotides, the CDR3 is TGTGCCAGCAGCGCAATCGGGGCGGGTTCCTACAATGAGCAGTTCTTC. Amino acid sequence: CASSAIGAGSYNEQFF.

This clonotype has at least ten counts. The chain uses TRBV29-1 and TRBJ2-7; D ambiguous. V was pared by 4 bases and J by 2 bases, with 9 bases between. Looked up from germline, CDR1 is SQVTM and CDR2 is ANQGSEA. The CDR3 runs 12 residues. The CDR3 loop reads CSVGTATYEQYF. Written as DNA, the CDR3 is TGCAGCGTTGGGACGGCTACCTACGAGCAGTACTTC.

This clonotype has only a few counts. The chain is built from TRBV13 and TRBJ2-5; 7 bases match TRBD2. V dropped 5 bases and J dropped 1; count of bases not matched to a gene: 7. The CDR3 extends over 15 amino acids. Looked up from germline, CDR1 is PRHDT and CDR2 is FYEKMQ (reference sequence). CDR3 sequence reads: CASSTGGFVQETQYF. In DNA, the CDR3 is TGTGCCAGCAGCACCGGGGGGTTCGTCCAAGAGACCCAGTACTTC.

The V and J genes are TRBV10-3 and TRBJ1-1, with D uncertain. Germline V gene sequence: CDR1 ENHRY, CDR2 SYGVKD. V was pared by 2 bases and J by 4 bases, with 8 bases between. This CDR3 is 13 amino acids long. The CDR3 coding sequence is TGTGCCATCAGTGAGACTCTGGGCACTGAAGCTTTCTTT. This sequence encodes CAISETLGTEAFF.

This clonotype was seen a handful of times. V and J are TRBV2 and TRBJ1-4; tentatively, D is TRBD1 (5 bases). The CDR3 runs 14 residues. V dropped 2 bases and J dropped 8 bases, with 12 bases sitting between them. Looked up from germline, CDR1 is SNHLY and CDR2 is FYNNEI. The DNA for the CDR3 is TGTGCCAGCAGTGAATTCGAAAAGGGGGAAAAACTGTTTTTT. The encoded protein is CASSEFEKGEKLFF. The variable domain in full, with the rest retrieved from reference TRBV2 and TRBJ1-4, is EPEVTQTPSHQVTQMGQEVILRCVPISNHLYFYWYRQILGQKVEFLVSFYNNEISEKSEIFDDQFSVERPDGSNFTLKIRSTKLEDSAMYFCASSEFEKGEKLFFGSGTQLSVL.

The rearrangement uses TRBV14 and TRBJ1-2; the match to TRBD1 covers 10 bases. V was clipped by 5 bases and J by 4 bases; unmatched bases: 4. The CDR3 contains 14 residues. Germline assignment: CDR1 SGHDN and CDR2 FVKESK. For the CDR3, the DNA is TGTGCCAGCAGCAAGACAGGGGGCACCTATGGCTACACCTTC. Residues: CASSKTGGTYGYTF.

This chain links TRBV6-5 with TRBJ2-3, with TRBD2 as a possible D gene (6 bases). Per the germline V gene, CDR1 is MNHEY and CDR2 is SVGAGI. CDR3 length equals 16 residues. V lost 0 bases, J lost 0 bases, and 10 bases lay in between. The chain's CDR3 is CASSYSVSGSTDTQYF. The CDR3 nucleotides read TGTGCCAGCAGTTACTCGGTTAGCGGCAGCACAGATACGCAGTATTTT.